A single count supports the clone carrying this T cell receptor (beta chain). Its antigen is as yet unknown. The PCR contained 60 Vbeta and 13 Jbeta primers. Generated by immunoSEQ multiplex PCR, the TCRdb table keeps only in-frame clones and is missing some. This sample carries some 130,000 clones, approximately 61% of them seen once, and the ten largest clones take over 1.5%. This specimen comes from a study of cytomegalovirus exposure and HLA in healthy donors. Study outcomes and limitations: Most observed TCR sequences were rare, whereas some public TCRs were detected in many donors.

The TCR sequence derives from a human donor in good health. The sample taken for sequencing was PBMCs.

The CDR3 region has the DNA TGTGCCAGCAGTGAAGTGGGGAGGGCTACGCAGTATTTT. Amino acid sequence: CASSEVGRATQYF. V gene TRBV6-1 combines with J gene TRBJ2-3; 7 bases map to TRBD2. This CDR3 is 13 amino acids long. Trimming cost V 1 base and J 8 bases; bases outside gene matches: 3. The germline CDR1 and CDR2 sequences are MNHNS and SASEGT.